This T cell receptor beta chain was recorded in a study of beta chain features in type 1 diabetes (dated by TCRdb to the late 2010s). With respect to the entire study: Mean age, gender distribution, total cell number and subset yield were not different between patients and healthy donors. A total of 90 million to 140 million sorted cells were examined across all samples, and RNA yield correlated strongly with the number of cells per subset. The study compared TCRB repertoires of sorted circulating CD4+ T cell subsets between recently diagnosed type 1 diabetes patients and matched healthy donors. Whereas all 28 donors provided naive and central memory subsets, regulatory and stem cell-like memory subsets were isolated from just 8 patients and roughly eight healthy donors.

V loses 6 bases, J loses 2 bases, and the germline ends lie 14 bases apart. The CDR3 sequence holds 14 residues, the cysteine and phenylalanine included. Only the CDR3 region is kept as DNA, spanning 42 bases read in frame from base 1. The germline V gene (reference sequence) sets CDR1 to WNHNN and CDR2 to SYGVQD. From each donor, a single peripheral blood sample of 100 to 150 mL on average was drawn into heparinised tubes. Using a panel that included CD45RO, CCR7, CD25, CD127, CD95 and CD27, naive, central memory, regulatory and stem cell-like memory CD4+ T cells were sorted on a BD FACSAria II. All sorted populations exceeded 98% purity. PBMCs were separated immediately by Lymphoprep density gradient centrifugation and were stained directly, without being cultured. Samples were stained and sorted in pairs, with one healthy donor and one patient per experiment, so that batch effects were minimized.

With respect to this clone: Its specific antigen is unknown. Base qualities are missing; no much larger clone stands one base away.

The High Capacity cDNA Reverse Transcription Kit was used to reverse transcribe all of the isolated RNA, meaning that expressed TCRB transcripts were what got sequenced. Deep immunoSEQ sequencing was performed on naive, central memory and regulatory T cell samples, with an average of approximately 3.9 million total reads per sample. After sorted cells were lysed in RLT buffer, RNA was extracted with DNase-treated RNeasy Micro or Mini kits, with the choice depending on cell number. Each cell subset was processed on its own to prevent cross-contamination, while patient and healthy donor samples were processed together. The immunoSEQ multiplex PCR was used to amplify TCRB sequences from cDNA, yielding 87-bp fragments that span the CDR3 region. Sequencing of the amplicons was performed on the Illumina HiSeq platform. Regarding the original processing steps: Synthetic template baselines were used to correct PCR bias computationally, reads within Hamming distance 2 were collapsed, and singletons that could not be merged were discarded. By aligning reads against IMGT, V, D and J genes, CDR3 length, and insertions or deletions at six rearrangement sites were assigned. Within each subset, clonotype counts were normalized to sorted cell number, after which true diversity and Gini coefficients were computed with the tcR R package. The overlap coefficient, calculated on TCRB nucleotide sequences, was used to measure repertoire sharing. As a proxy for the pre-selection repertoire, out-of-frame TCRB sequences from naive cells were analyzed. Not all clones reach the TCRdb copy of this immuneACCESS table, which keeps in-frame sequences only. Checked studies attribute under half of the gap to unresolved V genes and leave the rest unexplained. For V, J and clone size, that table is used; D and trimming come from the DNA. The sample data list around 650,000 clones, and around 11% of these were observed just once. The leading ten clones occupy approximately 0.11% of the sample.

Points the paper makes about the study in general: HLA sub-analyses involved small numbers of individuals, so any influence of HLA type on TCRB rearrangement remained unresolved. The naive, central memory and regulatory TCRB repertoires appeared to resemble one another more closely among patients than among healthy donors. In all four CD4+ subsets, TCRB CDR3 length was moderately but significantly shorter in type 1 diabetes patients. Patients with type 1 diabetes made fewer insertions and deleted more nucleotides at VDJ recombination sites, implying thymic rearrangement abnormalities. Because cDNA was sequenced instead of genomic DNA, highly expressing activated cells could be over-represented, though the groups showed no difference in activation or CD3 levels. PCR might favor shorter templates, but patient and control samples were amplified and corrected together, so any skew would affect both groups equally.

The rearrangement combines TRBV10-1 with TRBJ2-7, and TRBD1 may be the D gene, going by 5 matching bases. The TCR was taken from a man between 25 and 39 years old with type 1 diabetes. Sequenced input: naive CD4+ T cells from blood. Read against the paper, the sample's cell subset or site label means: true naive CD4+ T cells. In nucleotides, the sequence is TGCGCCAGCAGCCAGGGTAGTTCGGCCTACGAGCAGTACTTC. Its protein product is CASSQGSSAYEQYF.